This record looks at one T cell receptor (beta chain) sequence and its context. V shed 5 bases and J shed 4 bases, with 11 bases lying between them. This CDR3 region has 13 residues. The germline V gene has CDR1 SGHTA and CDR2 FQGNSA. Sequenced by immunoSEQ multiplex PCR; TCRdb stores in-frame clones only, minus some. This sample yields roughly 110,000 clones, of which just under 90% are seen a single time; around 12% belongs to the top ten. This entry belongs to a study of T cell responses to AZD1222 COVID-19 vaccine. The V and J genes are TRBV7-2 and TRBJ1-1, with D possibly matching TRBD1 (5 bases). The TCR sequence derives from an adult in good health. Source: peripheral blood, taken on day 0 of AZD1222 vaccination. The CDR3 region is CASSPPGVTEAFF. The CDR3 DNA follows: TGTGCCAGCAGCCCTCCGGGGGTCACTGAAGCTTTCTTT.